This T cell receptor (beta chain) was retrieved from a study of metastatic and nonmetastatic thyroid tumors. Study-level information: Across peripheral blood and tumor or nodule tissue samples taken from malignant and benign thyroid patients, the repertoires were compared with one another.

Nobody among the patients had been given any treatment before thyroid surgery. V was shortened by 3 bases and J by 3 bases, with 15 bases between the two germline ends. This CDR3 has 15 amino acids. Looked up from germline, CDR1 is MDHEN and CDR2 is SYDVKM. TCRdb re-analyzed the PCR reads using MiXCR. The sample records tens of thousands of clones, approximately 15% being singletons. This clone was counted many times. The V call is TRBV28, the J call TRBJ2-7; possibly TRBD1 for D (6 bases). Material for sequencing was blood. The source is a male donor with papillary thyroid cancer or a benign thyroid nodule (not recorded which). Some clones in this sample may be carry-over from other donors' samples. The CDR3 protein is CASSFGEGEIYEQYF. The CDR3 DNA reads TGTGCCAGCAGTTTCGGAGAGGGGGAGATCTACGAGCAGTACTTC.